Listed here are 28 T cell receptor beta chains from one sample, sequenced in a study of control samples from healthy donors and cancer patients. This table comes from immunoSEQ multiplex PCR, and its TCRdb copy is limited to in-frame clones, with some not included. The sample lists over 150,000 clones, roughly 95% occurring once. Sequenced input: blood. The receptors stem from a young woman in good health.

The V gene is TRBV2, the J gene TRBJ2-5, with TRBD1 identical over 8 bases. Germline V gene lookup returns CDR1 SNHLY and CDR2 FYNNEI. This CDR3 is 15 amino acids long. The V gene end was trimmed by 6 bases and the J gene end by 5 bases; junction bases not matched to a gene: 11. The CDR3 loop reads CASSPIGQGKETQYF. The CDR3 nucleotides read TGTGCCAGCAGCCCCATTGGACAGGGAAAGGAGACCCAGTACTTC.

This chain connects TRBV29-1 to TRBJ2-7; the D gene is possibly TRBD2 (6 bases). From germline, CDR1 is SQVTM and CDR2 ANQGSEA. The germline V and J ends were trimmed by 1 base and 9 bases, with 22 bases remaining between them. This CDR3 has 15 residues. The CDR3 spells CSVEAGIGGARVQYF. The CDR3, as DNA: TGCAGCGTTGAAGCCGGGATTGGCGGGGCCCGTGTGCAGTACTTC.

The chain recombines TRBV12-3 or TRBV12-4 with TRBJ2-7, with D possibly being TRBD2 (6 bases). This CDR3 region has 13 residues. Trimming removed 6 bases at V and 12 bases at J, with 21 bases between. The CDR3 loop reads CASSLGADRGWYF. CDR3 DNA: TGTGCCAGCAGCCTAGGGGCAGACCGGGGGTGGTACTTC.

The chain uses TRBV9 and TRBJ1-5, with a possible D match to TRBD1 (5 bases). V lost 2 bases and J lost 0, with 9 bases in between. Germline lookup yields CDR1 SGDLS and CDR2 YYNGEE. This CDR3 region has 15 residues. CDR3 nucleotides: TGTGCCAGCAGCGTGGGAGGGGATAGCAATCAGCCCCAGCATTTT. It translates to CASSVGGDSNQPQHF.

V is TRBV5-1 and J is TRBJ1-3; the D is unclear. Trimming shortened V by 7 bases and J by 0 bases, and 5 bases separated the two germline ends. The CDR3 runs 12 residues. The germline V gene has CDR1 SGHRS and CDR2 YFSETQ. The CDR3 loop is CASSASGNTIYF. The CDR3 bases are TGCGCCAGCTCGGCCTCTGGAAACACCATATATTTT.

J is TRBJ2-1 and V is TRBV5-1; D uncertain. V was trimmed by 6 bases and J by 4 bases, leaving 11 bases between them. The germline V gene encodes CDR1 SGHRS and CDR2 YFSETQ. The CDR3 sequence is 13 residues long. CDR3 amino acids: CASTTPVYNEQFF. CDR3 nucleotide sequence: TGCGCCAGCACTACCCCAGTTTACAATGAGCAGTTCTTC. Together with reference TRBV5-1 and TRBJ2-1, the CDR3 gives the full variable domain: KAGVTQTPRYLIKTRGQQVTLSCSPISGHRSVSWYQQTPGQGLQFLFEYFSETQRNKGNFPGRFSGRQFSNSRSEMNVSTLELGDSALYLCASTTPVYNEQFFGPGTRLTVL.

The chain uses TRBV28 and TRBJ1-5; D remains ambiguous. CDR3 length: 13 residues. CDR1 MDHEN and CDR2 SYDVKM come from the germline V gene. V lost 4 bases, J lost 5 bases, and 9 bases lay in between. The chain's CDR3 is CASSSDGDQPQHF. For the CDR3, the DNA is TGTGCCAGCAGTTCAGACGGGGATCAGCCCCAGCATTTT.

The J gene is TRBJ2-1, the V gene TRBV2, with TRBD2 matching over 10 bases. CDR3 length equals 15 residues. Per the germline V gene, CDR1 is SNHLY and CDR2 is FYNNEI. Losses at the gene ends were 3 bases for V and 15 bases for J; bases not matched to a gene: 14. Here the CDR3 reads CASSESASGRNKPFF. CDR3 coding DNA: TGTGCCAGCAGTGAGTCGGCTAGCGGGAGAAATAAGCCGTTCTTC.

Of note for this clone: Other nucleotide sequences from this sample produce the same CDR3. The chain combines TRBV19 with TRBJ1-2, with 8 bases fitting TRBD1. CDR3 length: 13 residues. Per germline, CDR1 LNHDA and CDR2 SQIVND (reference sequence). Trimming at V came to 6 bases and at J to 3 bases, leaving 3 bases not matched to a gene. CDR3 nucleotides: TGTGCCAGTAGGAAGGACAGGGACTATGGCTACACCTTC. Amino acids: CASRKDRDYGYTF.

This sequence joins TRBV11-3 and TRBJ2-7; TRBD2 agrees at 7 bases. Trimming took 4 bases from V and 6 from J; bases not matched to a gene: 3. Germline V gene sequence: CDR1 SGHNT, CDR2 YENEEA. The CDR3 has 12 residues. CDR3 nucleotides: TGTGCCAGCAGCTATTCGGGAGGCGAGCAGTACTTC. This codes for CASSYSGGEQYF.

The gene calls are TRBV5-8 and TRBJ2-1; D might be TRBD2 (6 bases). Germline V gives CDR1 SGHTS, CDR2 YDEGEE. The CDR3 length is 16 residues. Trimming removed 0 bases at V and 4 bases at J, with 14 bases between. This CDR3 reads CASSLGLAPRYNEQFF. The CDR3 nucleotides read TGTGCCAGCAGCTTGGGCCTAGCGCCCCGTTACAATGAGCAGTTCTTC.

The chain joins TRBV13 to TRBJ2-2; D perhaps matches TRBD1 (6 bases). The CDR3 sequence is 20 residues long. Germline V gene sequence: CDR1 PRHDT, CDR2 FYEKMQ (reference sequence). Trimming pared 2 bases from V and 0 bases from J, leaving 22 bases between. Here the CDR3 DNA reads TGTGCCAGCAGCTTATATGCCCGAGCCAGGGGACGTTCGAACACCGGGGAGCTGTTTTTT. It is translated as CASSLYARARGRSNTGELFF. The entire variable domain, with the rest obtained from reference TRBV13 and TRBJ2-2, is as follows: AAGVIQSPRHLIKEKRETATLKCYPIPRHDTVYWYQQGPGQDPQFLISFYEKMQSDKGSIPDRFSAQQFSDYHSELNMSSLELGDSALYFCASSLYARARGRSNTGELFFGEGSRLTVL.

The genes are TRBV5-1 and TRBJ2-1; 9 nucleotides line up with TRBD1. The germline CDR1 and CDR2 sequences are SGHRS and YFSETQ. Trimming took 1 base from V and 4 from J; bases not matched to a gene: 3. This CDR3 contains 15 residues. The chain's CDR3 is CASSLRDRVYNEQFF. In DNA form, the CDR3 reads TGCGCCAGCAGCTTGAGGGACAGGGTGTACAATGAGCAGTTCTTC.

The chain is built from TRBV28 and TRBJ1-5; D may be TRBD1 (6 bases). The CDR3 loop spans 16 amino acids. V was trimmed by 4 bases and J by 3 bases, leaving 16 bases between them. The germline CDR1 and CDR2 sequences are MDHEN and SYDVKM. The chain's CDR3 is CASSSPTGALNQPQHF. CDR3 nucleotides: TGTGCCAGCAGTTCCCCCACGGGGGCCCTCAATCAGCCCCAGCATTTT.

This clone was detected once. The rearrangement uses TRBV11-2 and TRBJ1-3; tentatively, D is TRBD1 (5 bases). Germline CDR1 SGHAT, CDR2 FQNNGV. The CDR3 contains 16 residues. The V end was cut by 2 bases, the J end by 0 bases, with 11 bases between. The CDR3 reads CASSLWQGLSGNTIYF. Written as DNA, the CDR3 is TGTGCCAGCAGCTTATGGCAGGGTCTCTCTGGAAACACCATATATTTT.

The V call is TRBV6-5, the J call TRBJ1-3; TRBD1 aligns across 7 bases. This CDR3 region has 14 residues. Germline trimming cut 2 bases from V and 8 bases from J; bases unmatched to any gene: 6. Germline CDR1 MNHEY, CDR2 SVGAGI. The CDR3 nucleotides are TGTGCCAGCAGTTACGGGACAGTAGAAGACACCATATATTTT. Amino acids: CASSYGTVEDTIYF.

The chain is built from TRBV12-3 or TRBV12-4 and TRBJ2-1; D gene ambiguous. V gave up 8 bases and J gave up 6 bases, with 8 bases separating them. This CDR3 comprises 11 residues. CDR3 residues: CASLWGNEQFF. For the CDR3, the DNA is TGTGCCAGCCTTTGGGGCAATGAGCAGTTCTTC.

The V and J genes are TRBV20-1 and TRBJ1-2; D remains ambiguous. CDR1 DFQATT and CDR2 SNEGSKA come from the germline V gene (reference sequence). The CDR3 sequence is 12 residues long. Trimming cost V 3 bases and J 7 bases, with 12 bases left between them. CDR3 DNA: TGCAGTGCTAGTGCTCTAGGGCCTGGCTACACCTTC. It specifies CSASALGPGYTF.

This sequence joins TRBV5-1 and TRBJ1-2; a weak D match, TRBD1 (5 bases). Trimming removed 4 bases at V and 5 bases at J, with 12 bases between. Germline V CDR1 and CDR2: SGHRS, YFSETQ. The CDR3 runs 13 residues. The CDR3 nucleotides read TGCGCCAGCAGCCTAGACAGAGCGTATGGCTACACCTTC. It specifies CASSLDRAYGYTF.

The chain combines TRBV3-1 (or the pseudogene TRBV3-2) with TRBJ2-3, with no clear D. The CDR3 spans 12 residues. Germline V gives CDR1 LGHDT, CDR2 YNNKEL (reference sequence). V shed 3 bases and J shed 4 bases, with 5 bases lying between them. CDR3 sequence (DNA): TGTGCCAGCAGCCACGGACCAGATACGCAGTATTTT. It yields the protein CASSHGPDTQYF.

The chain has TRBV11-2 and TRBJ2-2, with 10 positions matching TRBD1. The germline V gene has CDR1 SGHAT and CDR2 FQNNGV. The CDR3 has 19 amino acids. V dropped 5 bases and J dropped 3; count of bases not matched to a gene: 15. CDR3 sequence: CASSLLDPGTGVDTGELFF. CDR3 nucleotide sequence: TGTGCCAGCAGCCTCCTTGACCCCGGGACAGGGGTGGACACCGGGGAGCTGTTTTTT.

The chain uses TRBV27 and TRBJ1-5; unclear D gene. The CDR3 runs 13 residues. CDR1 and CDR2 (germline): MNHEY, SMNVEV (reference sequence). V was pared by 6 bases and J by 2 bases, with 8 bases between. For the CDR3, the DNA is TGTGCCAGCAGCCCACTAGGCAATCAGCCCCAGCATTTT. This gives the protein CASSPLGNQPQHF.

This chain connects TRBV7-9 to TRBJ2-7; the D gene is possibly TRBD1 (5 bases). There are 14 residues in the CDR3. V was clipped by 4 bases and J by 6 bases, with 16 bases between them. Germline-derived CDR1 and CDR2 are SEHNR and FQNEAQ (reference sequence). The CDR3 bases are TGTGCCAGCAGCTCCCCAAAAGCAGGGATCGAGCAGTACTTC. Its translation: CASSSPKAGIEQYF.

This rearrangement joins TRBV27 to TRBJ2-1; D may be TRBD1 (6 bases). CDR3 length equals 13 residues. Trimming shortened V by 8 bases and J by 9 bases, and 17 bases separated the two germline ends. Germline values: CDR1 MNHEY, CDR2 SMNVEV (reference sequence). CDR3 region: CASGYRVFGEQFF. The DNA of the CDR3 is TGTGCCAGCGGCTACAGGGTATTTGGTGAGCAGTTCTTC.

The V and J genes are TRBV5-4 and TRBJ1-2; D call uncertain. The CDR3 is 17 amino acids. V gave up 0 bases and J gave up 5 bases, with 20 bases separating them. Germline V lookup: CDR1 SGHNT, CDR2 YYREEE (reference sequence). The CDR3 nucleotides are TGTGCCAGCAGCTTGGACATTTGGCAGGCGAATATATATGGCTACACCTTC. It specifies CASSLDIWQANIYGYTF.

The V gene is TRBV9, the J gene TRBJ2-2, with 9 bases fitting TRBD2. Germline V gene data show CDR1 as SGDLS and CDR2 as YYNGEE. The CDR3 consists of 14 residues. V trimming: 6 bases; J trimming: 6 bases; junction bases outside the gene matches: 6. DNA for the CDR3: TGTGCCAGCACCCCGGGACTAGCACCCGGGGAGCTGTTTTTT. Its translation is CASTPGLAPGELFF.

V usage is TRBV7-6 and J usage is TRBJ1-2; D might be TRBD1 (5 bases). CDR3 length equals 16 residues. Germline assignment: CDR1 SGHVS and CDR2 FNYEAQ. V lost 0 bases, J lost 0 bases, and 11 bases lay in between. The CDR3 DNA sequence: TGTGCCAGCAGCTTAGCGGGGGGTCCGGCTAACTATGGCTACACCTTC. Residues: CASSLAGGPANYGYTF.

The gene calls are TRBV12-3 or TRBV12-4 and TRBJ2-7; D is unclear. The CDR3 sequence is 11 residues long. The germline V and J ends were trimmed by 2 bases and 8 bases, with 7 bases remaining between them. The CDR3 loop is CASSLRQKQYF. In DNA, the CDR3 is TGTGCCAGCAGTTTACGCCAGAAGCAGTACTTC.